These 17 T cell receptor beta chains were all obtained from the same sample, sequenced in a study of cytomegalovirus exposure and HLA in healthy donors. A multiplex PCR was run with 60 Vbeta primers and 13 Jbeta primers. Clones were sequenced by immunoSEQ multiplex PCR, and TCRdb holds only the in-frame ones, with some missing. The sample carries roughly 140,000 clones, 80% recorded once. Sequencing was done on a sample of PBMCs. The receptor source for this set is a man aged 35-49 years in good health and CMV-seronegative.

The chain uses TRBV9 and TRBJ1-2, with 10 bases that match TRBD1. V was pared by 0 bases and J by 6 bases, with 11 bases of the junction left unmatched. The CDR3 length is 17 residues. CDR1 SGDLS and CDR2 YYNGEE come from the germline V gene. The chain's CDR3 is CASSVADRGPLGHGYTF. Here the CDR3 DNA reads TGTGCCAGCAGCGTAGCTGACAGGGGGCCTTTGGGTCATGGCTACACCTTC.

V is TRBV7-9 and J is TRBJ1-2; D perhaps matches TRBD1 (5 bases). There are 12 residues in the CDR3. Germline CDR1 SEHNR, CDR2 FQNEAQ (reference sequence). Deletions cut 7 bases from V and 6 bases from J, with 12 bases between. This chain's CDR3 is CASIHGRDGYTF. Written as DNA, the CDR3 is TGTGCCAGCATCCACGGCAGGGATGGCTACACCTTC.

This clone has a single count. The V call is TRBV30, the J call TRBJ1-1; 10 nucleotides line up with TRBD1. This CDR3 region has 15 residues. Germline CDR1 reads GTSNPN; CDR2 reads SVGIG (reference sequence). V lost 1 base to trimming and J lost 4 bases; unmatched junction nucleotides: 6. CDR3 bases: TGTGCCTGGAGTGGTAGGGGACAGGGGAGCACTGAAGCTTTCTTT. This translates into CAWSGRGQGSTEAFF.

The chain links TRBV11-2 to TRBJ1-5, with D perhaps matching TRBD1 (5 bases). This CDR3 has 16 amino acids. The germline V and J ends were trimmed by 0 bases and 0 bases, with 9 bases remaining between them. CDR1 and CDR2 from the germline V gene are SGHAT and FQNNGV. Here the CDR3 reads CASSLDDRYSNQPQHF. The CDR3 coding sequence is TGTGCCAGCAGCTTAGACGACAGATATAGCAATCAGCCCCAGCATTTT.

V gene TRBV7-7 combines with J gene TRBJ2-5, with 7 positions matching TRBD2. V was pared by 3 bases and J by 2 bases, with 6 bases of the junction left unmatched. The CDR3 is made up of 15 amino acids. Germline V lookup: CDR1 SSHAT, CDR2 FNYEAQ (reference sequence). The CDR3 DNA reads TGTGCCAGCAGCTTGCGCCCTAGCGGTCAAGAGACCCAGTACTTC. Protein: CASSLRPSGQETQYF.

The gene calls are TRBV9 and TRBJ2-4, with 10 bases aligning to TRBD2. CDR1 is SGDLS and CDR2 is YYNGEE in the germline V gene. The ends lost 4 bases at V and 0 bases at J; junction bases unmatched: 4. This CDR3 comprises 16 residues. CDR3 DNA: TGTGCCAGCAGCCCTAGCGGGGGACTAGCCAAAAACATTCAGTACTTC. Its translation is CASSPSGGLAKNIQYF.

This sequence joins TRBV7-9 and TRBJ2-3; the D gene is possibly TRBD1 (6 bases). In germline, CDR1 is SEHNR, CDR2 FQNEAQ (reference sequence). CDR3 length: 19 residues. Trimming removed 1 base from V and 1 base from J, with 21 bases in between. Here the CDR3 DNA reads TGTGCCAGCAGCTTAGGATTGTCCCTGGGGACAACCCGCACAGATACGCAGTATTTT. Amino acid sequence: CASSLGLSLGTTRTDTQYF.

The chain has TRBV6-5 and TRBJ1-2, with a weak D call TRBD1 (5 bases). This CDR3 spans 13 amino acids. Trimming cost V 1 base and J 8 bases, with 11 bases left between them. Germline lookup yields CDR1 MNHEY and CDR2 SVGAGI. Written as DNA, the CDR3 is TGTGCCAGCAGTTACTTGGAGGGGACGGGCTACACCTTC. This gives the protein CASSYLEGTGYTF.

CDR3 amino acids: CASRVQGTGNTIYF. CDR3 sequence (DNA): TGTGCCAGCAGGGTACAGGGAACTGGAAACACCATATATTTT. The V gene is TRBV6-1, the J gene TRBJ1-3; D is possibly TRBD1 (6 bases). Trimming shortened V by 6 bases and J by 2 bases, and 11 bases separated the two germline ends. The CDR3 consists of 14 residues. The germline gives CDR1 MNHNS, CDR2 SASEGT.

This chain uses TRBV19 with TRBJ1-1; unclear D gene. V was clipped by 2 bases and J by 6 bases, with 10 bases between them. CDR1 and CDR2 from the germline V gene are LNHDA and SQIVND (reference sequence). The CDR3 runs to 13 residues. Here the CDR3 reads CASSIFFGAEAFF. In DNA, the CDR3 is TGTGCCAGTAGTATATTTTTCGGGGCTGAAGCTTTCTTT.

The chain employs TRBV5-1 and TRBJ2-5, with a possible D match to TRBD2 (6 bases). V was cut by 7 bases and J by 5 bases, with 21 bases left in between. The CDR3 has 15 residues. Germline-derived CDR1 and CDR2 are SGHRS and YFSETQ. CDR3 bases: TGCGCCAGCCGCGACTTGGGGGGACGCGGGGAGACCCAGTACTTC. Residues: CASRDLGGRGETQYF.

The chain is built from TRBV7-6 and TRBJ2-1; TRBD2 aligns across 12 bases. This CDR3 contains 18 residues. Germline V CDR1 and CDR2: SGHVS, FNYEAQ. Germline trimming cut 4 bases from V and 3 bases from J; bases unmatched to any gene: 10. The CDR3 reads CASSSRTSGVKIYNEQFF. CDR3 coding DNA: TGTGCCAGCAGCTCTCGGACTAGCGGGGTTAAAATCTACAATGAGCAGTTCTTC.

J is TRBJ2-7 and V is TRBV10-3; 10 bases align to TRBD1. The germline gives CDR1 ENHRY, CDR2 SYGVKD. This CDR3 contains 15 residues. J was trimmed by 1 base and V by 5 bases; bases with no gene match: 5. CDR3 amino acids: CAISPDRGLSYEQYF. For the CDR3, the DNA is TGTGCCATCAGTCCAGACAGGGGGCTTTCCTACGAGCAGTACTTC.

The chain uses TRBV27 and TRBJ2-1; D is perhaps TRBD2 (5 bases). V gave up 0 bases and J gave up 7 bases, with 13 bases separating them. CDR1 is MNHEY and CDR2 is SMNVEV in the germline V gene (reference sequence). The CDR3 spans 15 residues. The CDR3 DNA reads TGTGCCAGCAGTTTATCGAGAGGGATCCAAAATGAGCAGTTCTTC. It yields the protein CASSLSRGIQNEQFF.

This clone was seen a handful of times. Other DNA sequences within the sample encode an identical CDR3. The J gene is TRBJ2-2, the V gene TRBV5-1, with TRBD1 identical over 7 bases. Germline assignment: CDR1 SGHRS and CDR2 YFSETQ. After removal of 0 bases from V and 1 base from J, the junction contained 0 bases not matched to a gene. The CDR3 sequence is 15 residues long. CDR3 residues: CASSLGDRNTGELFF. The CDR3 DNA reads TGCGCCAGCAGCTTGGGGGACAGGAACACCGGGGAGCTGTTTTTT.

V usage is TRBV29-1 and J usage is TRBJ1-2; TRBD1 aligns across 8 bases. Looked up from germline, CDR1 is SQVTM and CDR2 is ANQGSEA. The CDR3 has 16 amino acids. V shed 4 bases, J shed 4 bases, and the junction held 14 bases outside the gene matches. The CDR3 DNA follows: TGCAGCGTTGGTGTACGATCCCGGCAGGGGGCCTATGGCTACACCTTC. This gives the protein CSVGVRSRQGAYGYTF.

The chain has TRBV7-2 and TRBJ2-1, with a weak D call TRBD1 (6 bases). The CDR3 length is 16 residues. The germline gives CDR1 SGHTA, CDR2 FQGNSA. V shed 7 bases and J shed 4 bases, with 20 bases lying between them. For the CDR3, the DNA is TGTGCCAGCATCCAGGACAGAGCGAGACAGTACAATGAGCAGTTCTTC. It specifies CASIQDRARQYNEQFF.